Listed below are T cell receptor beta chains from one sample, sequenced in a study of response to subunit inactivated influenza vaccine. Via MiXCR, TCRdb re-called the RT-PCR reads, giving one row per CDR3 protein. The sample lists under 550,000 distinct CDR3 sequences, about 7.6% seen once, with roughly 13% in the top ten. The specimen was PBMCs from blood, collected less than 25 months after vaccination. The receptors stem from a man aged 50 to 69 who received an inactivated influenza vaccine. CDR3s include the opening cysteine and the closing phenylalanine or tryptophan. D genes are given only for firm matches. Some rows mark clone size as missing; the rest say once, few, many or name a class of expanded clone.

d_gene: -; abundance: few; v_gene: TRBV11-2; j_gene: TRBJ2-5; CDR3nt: TGTGCCAGCAGCCAACTGCTGTCCCAAGAGACCCAGTACTTC; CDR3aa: CASSQLLSQETQYF
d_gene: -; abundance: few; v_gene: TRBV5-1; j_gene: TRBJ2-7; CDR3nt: TGCGCCAGCAGCCTCGGGACAACCAAGTCCTACGAGCAGTACTTC; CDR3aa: CASSLGTTKSYEQYF
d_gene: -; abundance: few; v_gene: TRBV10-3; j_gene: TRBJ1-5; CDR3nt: TGTGCCATCAGTGAGGGGCATACTAACAATCAGCCCCAGCATTTT; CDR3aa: CAISEGHTNNQPQHF
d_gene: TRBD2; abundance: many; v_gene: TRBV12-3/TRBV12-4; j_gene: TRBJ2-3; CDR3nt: TGTGCCAGCAGTTTCGGCGGGGGGGCATGGGATACGCAGTATTTT; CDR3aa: CASSFGGGAWDTQYF
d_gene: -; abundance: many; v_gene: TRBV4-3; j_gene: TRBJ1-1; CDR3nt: TGCGCCAGCAGCCAAGGACTGATGAACACTGAAGCTTTCTTT; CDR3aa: CASSQGLMNTEAFF
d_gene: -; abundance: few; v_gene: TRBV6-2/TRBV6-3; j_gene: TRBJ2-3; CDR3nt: TGTGCCAGCAGTCGCCATCGGGGGGATACGCAGTATTTT; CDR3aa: CASSRHRGDTQYF
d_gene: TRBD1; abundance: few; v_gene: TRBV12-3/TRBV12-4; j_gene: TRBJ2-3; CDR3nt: TGTGCCAGCACCCCTAACTTCCGGGACAGGGCAGATACGCAGTATTTT; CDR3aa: CASTPNFRDRADTQYF
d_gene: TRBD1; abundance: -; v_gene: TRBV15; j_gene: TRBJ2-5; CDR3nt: TGTGCCACCAGCAGAGATGGACAGGCAGAGACCCAGTACTTC; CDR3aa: CATSRDGQAETQYF
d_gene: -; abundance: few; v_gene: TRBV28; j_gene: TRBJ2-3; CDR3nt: TGTGCCAGCAGTTTTGGGACAAAGGGAGATACGCAGTATTTT; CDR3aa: CASSFGTKGDTQYF
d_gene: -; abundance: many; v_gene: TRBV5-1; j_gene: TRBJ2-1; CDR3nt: TGCGCCAGCAGCTTGGCCTCCTCGTACAATGAGCAGTTCTTC; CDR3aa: CASSLASSYNEQFF
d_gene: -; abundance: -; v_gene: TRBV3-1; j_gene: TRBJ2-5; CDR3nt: TGTGCCAGCAGCCAACCTTTGACATCCCAAGAGACCCAGTACTTC; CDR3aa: CASSQPLTSQETQYF
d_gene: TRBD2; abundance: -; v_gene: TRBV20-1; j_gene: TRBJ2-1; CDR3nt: TGCAGTGCTAGCGGGGGGGCTGGTGAGCAGTTCTTC; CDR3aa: CSASGGAGEQFF
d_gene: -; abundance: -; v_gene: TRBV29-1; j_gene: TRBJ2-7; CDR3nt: TGCAGCGTAACGGGACTCTCCTACGATCAGTACTTC; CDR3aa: CSVTGLSYDQYF
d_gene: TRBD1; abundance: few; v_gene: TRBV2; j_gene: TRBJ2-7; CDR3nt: TGTGCCAGCAGCGACCTGGGACAGGGACTCTACGAGCAGTACTTC; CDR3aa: CASSDLGQGLYEQYF
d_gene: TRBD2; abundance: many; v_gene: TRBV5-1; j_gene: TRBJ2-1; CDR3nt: TGCGCCAGCAGCTTGGCCCGGCTAGCGGGAGGGGATGAGCAGTTCTTC; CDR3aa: CASSLARLAGGDEQFF
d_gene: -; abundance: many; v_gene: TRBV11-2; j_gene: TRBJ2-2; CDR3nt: TGTGCCAGCAGCTTACAGTTCCGTACTACTCGGAACACCGGGGAGCTGTTTTTT; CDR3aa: CASSLQFRTTRNTGELFF
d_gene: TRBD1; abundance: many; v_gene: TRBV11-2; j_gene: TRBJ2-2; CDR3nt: TGTGCCAGCAGCTCGCTCGGGACAGGGGTGTCCGGGGAGCTGTTTTTT; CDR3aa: CASSSLGTGVSGELFF
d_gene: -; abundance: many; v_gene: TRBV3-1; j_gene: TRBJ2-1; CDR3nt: TGTGCCAGCAGCCCGATCGGGCGAGGCAATGAGCAGTTCTTC; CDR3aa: CASSPIGRGNEQFF
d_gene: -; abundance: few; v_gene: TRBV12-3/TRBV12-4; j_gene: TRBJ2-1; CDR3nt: TGTGCCAGCAGTCAAAGTGACACATACAATGAGCAGTTCTTC; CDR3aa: CASSQSDTYNEQFF
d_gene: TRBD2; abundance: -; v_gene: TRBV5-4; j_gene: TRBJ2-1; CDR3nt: TGTGCCAGCAGCCGAATAGCGGGGGGAAGACCCAATGAGCAGTTCTTC; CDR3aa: CASSRIAGGRPNEQFF
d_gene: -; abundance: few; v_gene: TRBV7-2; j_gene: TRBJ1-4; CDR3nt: TGTGCCAGCAGCCTTGGGGGCCCTACAACTAATGAAAAACTGTTTTTT; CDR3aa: CASSLGGPTTNEKLFF
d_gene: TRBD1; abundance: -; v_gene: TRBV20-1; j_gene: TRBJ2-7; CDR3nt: TGCAGTGCTTGGGACAGCCAACATAGCGAGCAGTACTTC; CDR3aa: CSAWDSQHSEQYF
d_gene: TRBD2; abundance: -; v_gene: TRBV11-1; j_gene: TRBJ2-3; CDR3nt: TGTGCCAGCAGCCCCCCCCCAGGGACTAGCGGGAGGAGCACAGATACGCAGTATTTT; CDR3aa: CASSPPPGTSGRSTDTQYF
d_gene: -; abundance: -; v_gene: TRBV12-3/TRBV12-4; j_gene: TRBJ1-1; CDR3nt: TGTGCCAGCAGTTGGGTACTGAACACTGAAGCTTTCTTT; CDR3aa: CASSWVLNTEAFF
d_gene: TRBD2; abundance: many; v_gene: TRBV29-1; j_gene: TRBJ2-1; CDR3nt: TGCAGCGTTTCCGCAGCGGGAGGTCGGAGTGAGCAGTTCTTC; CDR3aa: CSVSAAGGRSEQFF
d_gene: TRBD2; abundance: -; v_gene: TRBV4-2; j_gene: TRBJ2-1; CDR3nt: TGTGCCAGCAGCCAAGTCACTAGCGGGAGGTCCTCCTACAATGAGCAGTTCTTC; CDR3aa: CASSQVTSGRSSYNEQFF
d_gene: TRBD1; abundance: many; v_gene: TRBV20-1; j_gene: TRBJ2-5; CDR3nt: TGCAGTGCTAGAGATCTAGGGACAGGGATCCAAGAGACCCAGTACTTC; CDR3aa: CSARDLGTGIQETQYF
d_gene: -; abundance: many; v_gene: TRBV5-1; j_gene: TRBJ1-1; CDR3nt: TGTGCCAGCAGCTTAGCGGGGGCGGGGAACACTGAAGCTTTCTTT; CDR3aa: CASSLAGAGNTEAFF
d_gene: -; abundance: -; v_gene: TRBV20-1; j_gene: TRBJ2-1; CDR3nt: TGCAGTGCTAGTAGGGCTCCTACCTACAATGAGCAGTTCTTC; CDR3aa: CSASRAPTYNEQFF
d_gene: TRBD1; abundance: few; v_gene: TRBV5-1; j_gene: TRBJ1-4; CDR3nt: TGCGCCAGCAGCACCGGACAGGCTCATGAAAAACTGTTTTTT; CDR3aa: CASSTGQAHEKLFF
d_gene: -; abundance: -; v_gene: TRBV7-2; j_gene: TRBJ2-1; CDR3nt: TGTGCCAGCAGCTTAGGGGCGATGGCCAATGAGCAGTTCTTC; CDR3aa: CASSLGAMANEQFF
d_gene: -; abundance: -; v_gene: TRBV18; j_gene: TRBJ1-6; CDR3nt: TGTGCCAGCACAATACGGGGGCTTAATTCACCCCTCCACTTT; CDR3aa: CASTIRGLNSPLHF
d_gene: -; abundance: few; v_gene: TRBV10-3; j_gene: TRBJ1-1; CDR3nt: TGTGCCATCAGGAGCCCAGGGAAGAACACTGAAGCTTTCTTT; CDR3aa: CAIRSPGKNTEAFF
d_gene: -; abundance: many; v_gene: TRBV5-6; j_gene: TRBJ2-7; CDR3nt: TGTGCCAGCAGCTCAGGGACCCCTACCGGGACCCTCGACGGCGAGCAGTACTTC; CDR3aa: CASSSGTPTGTLDGEQYF
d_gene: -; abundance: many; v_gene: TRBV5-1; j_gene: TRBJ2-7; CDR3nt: TGCGCCAGCAGCCGACGGGGGTACGAGCAGTACTTC; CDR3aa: CASSRRGYEQYF
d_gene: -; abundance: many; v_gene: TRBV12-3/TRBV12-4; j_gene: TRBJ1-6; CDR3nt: TGTGCCAGCAGTCTAGGCAAGGATTCACCCCTCCACTTT; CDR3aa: CASSLGKDSPLHF
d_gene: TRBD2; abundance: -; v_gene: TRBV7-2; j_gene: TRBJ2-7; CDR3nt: TGTGCCAGCAGCTGGACTAGAATGGTAACCTACGAGCAGTACTTC; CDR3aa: CASSWTRMVTYEQYF
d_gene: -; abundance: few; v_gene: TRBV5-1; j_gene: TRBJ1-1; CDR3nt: TGCGCCAGCAGGGCTCAGGGTTTTAATAGCGCTGAAGCTTTCTTT; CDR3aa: CASRAQGFNSAEAFF
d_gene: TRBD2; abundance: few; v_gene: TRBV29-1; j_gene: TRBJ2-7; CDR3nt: TGCAGCGCTGGGACTAGCGCCTACGAGCAGTACTTC; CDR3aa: CSAGTSAYEQYF
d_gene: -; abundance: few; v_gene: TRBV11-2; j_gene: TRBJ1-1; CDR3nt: TGTGCCAGCAGCTTAGTGGCAAGGACTGAAGCTTTCTTT; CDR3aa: CASSLVARTEAFF
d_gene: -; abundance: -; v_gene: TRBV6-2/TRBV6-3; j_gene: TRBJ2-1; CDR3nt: TGTGCCAGCAGCCAAGACATGTACACCTACAATGAGCAGTTCTTC; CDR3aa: CASSQDMYTYNEQFF
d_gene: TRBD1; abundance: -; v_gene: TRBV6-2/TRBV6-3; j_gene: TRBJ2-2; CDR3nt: TGTGCCAGCAGCTACACCGGGACAGGGTTCGGGGAGCTGTTTTTT; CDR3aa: CASSYTGTGFGELFF
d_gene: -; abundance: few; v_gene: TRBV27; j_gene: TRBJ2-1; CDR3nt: TGTGCCAGCAGTTTATGGGTAACCAAGCGCTACAATGAGCAGTTCTTC; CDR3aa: CASSLWVTKRYNEQFF
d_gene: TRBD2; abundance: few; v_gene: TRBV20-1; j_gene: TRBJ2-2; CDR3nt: TGCAGTGCCCGCGACCAAGCGGGAGGAAACACCGGGGAGCTGTTTTTT; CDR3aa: CSARDQAGGNTGELFF
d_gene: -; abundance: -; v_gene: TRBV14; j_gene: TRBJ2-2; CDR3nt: TGTGCCAGCAGCCATGTAGCCGGGGAGCTGTTTTTT; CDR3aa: CASSHVAGELFF
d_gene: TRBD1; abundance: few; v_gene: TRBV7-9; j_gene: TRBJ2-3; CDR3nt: TGTGCCAGCAGCCCGATGGGGACAGCCACAGATACGCAGTATTTT; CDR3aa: CASSPMGTATDTQYF
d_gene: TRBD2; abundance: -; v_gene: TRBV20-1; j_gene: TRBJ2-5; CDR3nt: TGCAGTGCTGAAGAAGCGGGAGGGCCGCTGGAGACCCAGTACTTC; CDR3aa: CSAEEAGGPLETQYF
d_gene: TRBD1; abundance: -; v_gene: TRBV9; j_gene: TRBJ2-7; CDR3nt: TGTGCCAGCAGCGCCGGGACAGGGCACGAGCAGTACTTC; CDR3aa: CASSAGTGHEQYF
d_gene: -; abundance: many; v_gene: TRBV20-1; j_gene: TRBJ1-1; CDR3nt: TGCAGTGCTTCACTGGACAGCGATACTGAAGCTTTCTTT; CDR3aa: CSASLDSDTEAFF
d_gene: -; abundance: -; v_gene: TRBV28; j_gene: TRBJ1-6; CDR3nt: TGTGCCAGCAGTTTAGGTCACTCCTATAATTCACCCCTCCACTTT; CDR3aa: CASSLGHSYNSPLHF
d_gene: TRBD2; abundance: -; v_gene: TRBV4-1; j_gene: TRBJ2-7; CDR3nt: TGCGCCAGCAGCCAAGTAGGCGGGAGGAACTACGAGCAGTACTTC; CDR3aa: CASSQVGGRNYEQYF
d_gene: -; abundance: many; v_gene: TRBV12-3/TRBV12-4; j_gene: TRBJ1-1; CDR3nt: TGTGCCAGCAGAGCTTTGGGGGGCACTGAAGCTTTCTTT; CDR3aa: CASRALGGTEAFF
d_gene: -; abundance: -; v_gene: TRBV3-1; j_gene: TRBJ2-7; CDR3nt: TGTGCCAGCAGCCAAGTTGCCTACGAGCAGTACTTC; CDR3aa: CASSQVAYEQYF
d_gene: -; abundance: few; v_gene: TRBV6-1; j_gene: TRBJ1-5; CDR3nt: TGTGCCAGCAGGCTCACAGGTTCCCCCAATCAGCCCCAGCATTTT; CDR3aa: CASRLTGSPNQPQHF
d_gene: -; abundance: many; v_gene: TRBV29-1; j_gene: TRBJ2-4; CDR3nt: TGCAGCGTTAGCCAGGGGGGTCGGGCCAAAAACATTCAGTACTTC; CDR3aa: CSVSQGGRAKNIQYF
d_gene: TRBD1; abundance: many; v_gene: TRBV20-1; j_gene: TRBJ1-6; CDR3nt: TGCAGTGCTAGGACAGGGAATAATTCACCCCTCCACTTT; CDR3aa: CSARTGNNSPLHF
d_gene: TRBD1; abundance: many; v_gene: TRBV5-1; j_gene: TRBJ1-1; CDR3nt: TGCGCCAGCAGCCCGGGACAGGGGAGCACTGAAGCTTTCTTT; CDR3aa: CASSPGQGSTEAFF
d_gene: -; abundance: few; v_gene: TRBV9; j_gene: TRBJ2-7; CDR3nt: TGTGCCAGCAGCGTAGCCCAGAGACCCCGGGACGAGCAGTACTTC; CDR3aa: CASSVAQRPRDEQYF
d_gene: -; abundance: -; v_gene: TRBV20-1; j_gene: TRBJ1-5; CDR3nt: TGCAGTGCTGAGCAGGGGATTAATCAGCCCCAGCATTTT; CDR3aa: CSAEQGINQPQHF
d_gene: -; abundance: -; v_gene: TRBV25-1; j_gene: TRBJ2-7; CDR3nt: TGTGCCAGCAGTGACACCCGGGACACCTCCTACGAGCAGTACTTC; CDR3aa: CASSDTRDTSYEQYF